This T cell receptor beta chain comes out of a study of naive and memory T cell subsets. Study outcomes and limitations: Potentially, T cell activation and differentiation skew this RNA-based measurement.

Four PCR rounds used nested alpha and beta constant region primers plus the SP2 primer. Reverse transcription of blood and skin TCR RNA was primed at alpha and beta constant regions. TCRdb reanalysed the 5' RACE reads using MiXCR and keeps one entry per CDR3 protein. The table has about 48,000 distinct CDR3 sequences, approximately 4.8% seen once; the top ten hold about 0.8%. In its sample, this clonotype was seen many times. Its antigen is undetermined. TCR cDNA received a 3' ligated oligonucleotide that carried a UMI. Adult healthy volunteers gave 2.5 ml peripheral blood for whole-blood RNA. Reverse transcription used DNase-treated unsorted total RNA, aiming for roughly 1 to 1,100 ng. This CDR3 region has 14 residues. Germline V gives CDR1 SEHNR, CDR2 FQNEAQ (reference sequence). Trimming left V 4 bases short and J 6 bases short, with 13 bases between.

The chain is built from TRBV7-9 and TRBJ2-1; a weak D match, TRBD2 (6 bases). This clonotype was sampled from a female donor in good health. CDR3 residues: CASSSRDSSNEQFF. The CDR3 region has the DNA TGTGCCAGCAGCTCCCGGGACTCGTCCAATGAGCAGTTCTTC.